This TCR beta chain was captured in a study of shared clonotypes between healthy human individuals. About the study: Used for every donor were three CD4 naive, three CD4 memory, two CD8 naive and one CD8 memory plate. General observations from the study: Although depth was large, rarefaction showed that sequencing of the sorted subsets was incomplete.

Regarding this clone: Its matching antigen is unknown.

Naive CD8 cells were CD45RO-negative, positively selected for CCR7, excluding terminally differentiated effector memory CD45RA+ cells. The J segment lost 3 bases and the V segment lost 2 bases, leaving 7 bases of the junction unmatched. Germline V gene data show CDR1 as SGHTA and CDR2 as FQGNSA. CDR3 length: 16 residues. Several immunoSEQ plates held equal portions of the genomic DNA taken from each subset. The method was immunoSEQ multiplex PCR; TCRdb's version includes in-frame clones alone and lacks a portion of them. Among about 2 million clones, about 95% were seen once, and the ten largest hold less than 1.5%.

The chain combines TRBV7-2 with TRBJ2-3; TRBD1 matches at 8 bases. This receptor was identified in a young man in good health. The specimen was naive CD8+ T cells sorted from blood. The CDR3 sequence is CASSLQGATTTDTQYF. CDR3 coding DNA: TGTGCCAGCAGCTTACAGGGGGCAACCACTACAGATACGCAGTATTTT.